This T cell receptor (beta chain) comes out of a study of PD-1 blockade in classical Hodgkin lymphoma. Clones were read by immunoSEQ multiplex PCR, and TCRdb kept only the in-frame ones, dropping some. The repertoire has about 44,000 clones, just over 65% of them found once; the top ten carry 2.5% to 3.5%. This clone appeared once. Germline CDR1 reads LGHNA; CDR2 reads YNFKEQ. Trimming took off 3 bases at V and 6 bases at J, with 19 bases between the two ends. The CDR3 consists of 16 residues. Time point given: cycle 4 day 1 (C4D1), after less than 7 weeks of nivolumab. Each and every patient relapsed after autologous stem cell transplantation, and patients got differing brentuximab vedotin exposure.

Source: peripheral blood mononuclear cells (PBMCs), taken before the fourth cycle of nivolumab. The source is a human donor with classical Hodgkin lymphoma. The chain uses TRBV4-2 and TRBJ2-3; a possible D gene is TRBD2 (5 bases). Here the CDR3 reads CASSQVSGATPDTQYF. The CDR3 coding sequence is TGTGCCAGCAGCCAGGTCAGCGGCGCAACCCCGGATACGCAGTATTTT.